Below are 14 T cell receptor beta chains sequenced from a single sample in a study of CD8 T cells in Susac syndrome. With random hexamers, reverse transcription was performed on about 0.5 to 1 ug of RNA. MiXCR, run by TCRdb on the immunoSEQ multiplex PCR reads, gives a single entry per CDR3 protein. The sample carries 150,000 to 200,000 distinct CDR3 sequences, roughly 93% recorded once. The sample was CD4+ T cells from PBMCs. The receptors derive from a human donor in good health.

The gene calls are TRBV2 and TRBJ1-1; the D is unclear. The germline gives CDR1 SNHLY, CDR2 FYNNEI. The CDR3 length is 13 residues. The V end lost 2 bases, the J end lost 1 base, and 5 bases lay between the germline ends. DNA of the CDR3: TGTGCCAGCAGTGAATCGCAGAACACTGAAGCTTTCTTT. Translation gives CASSESQNTEAFF.

The V gene is TRBV5-1, the J gene TRBJ2-7; a weak D match, TRBD1 (5 bases). The CDR3 runs 14 residues. The germline V gene has CDR1 SGHRS and CDR2 YFSETQ. The V end was cut by 1 base, the J end by 4 bases, with 12 bases between. The CDR3 here is CASSLRQGVYEQYF. The CDR3, as DNA: TGCGCCAGCAGCTTGAGGCAGGGCGTGTACGAGCAGTACTTC.

The chain carries TRBV19 and TRBJ2-7, with 8 positions matching TRBD1. This CDR3 spans 15 amino acids. Germline-derived CDR1 and CDR2 are LNHDA and SQIVND (reference sequence). The trim removed 1 base at V and 4 bases at J, leaving 6 bases unmatched. CDR3 bases: TGTGCCAGTAGTATAGCAGGGGGCTGGTCATACGAGCAGTACTTC. As protein: CASSIAGGWSYEQYF. Drawing the rest from reference TRBV19 and TRBJ2-7, the complete variable domain is DGGITQSPKYLFRKEGQNVTLSCEQNLNHDAMYWYRQDPGQGLRLIYYSQIVNDFQKGDIAEGYSVSREKKESFPLTVTSAQKNPTAFYLCASSIAGGWSYEQYFGPGTRLTVT.

This clonotype was counted between two and nine times. The chain links TRBV18 to TRBJ1-1, with TRBD1 as a possible D gene (5 bases). Trimming left V 3 bases short and J 1 base short, with 12 bases between. Germline-derived CDR1 and CDR2 are KGHSH and LQKENI. The CDR3 consists of 15 residues. CDR3 sequence reads: CASSPPAGRNTEAFF. The CDR3 DNA reads as TGTGCCAGCTCACCCCCAGCAGGGCGGAACACTGAAGCTTTCTTT. The full variable domain, completed using reference TRBV18 and TRBJ1-1, is NAGVMQNPRHLVRRRGQEARLRCSPMKGHSHVYWYRQLPEEGLKFMVYLQKENIIDESGMPKERFSAEFPKEGPSILRIQQVVRGDSAAYFCASSPPAGRNTEAFFGQGTRLTVV.

The chain is built from TRBV19 and TRBJ2-1, with D possibly matching TRBD2 (5 bases). The CDR3 runs 15 residues. Trimming shortened V by 3 bases and J by 2 bases, and 11 bases separated the two germline ends. Germline V gene lookup returns CDR1 LNHDA and CDR2 SQIVND (reference sequence). The CDR3 DNA is TGTGCCAGTAGTATCGGACTGGATACCTACAATGAGCAGTTCTTC. This gives the protein CASSIGLDTYNEQFF.

This chain joins TRBV5-1 and TRBJ2-6; the D gene is possibly TRBD2 (7 bases). Trimming pared 3 bases from V and 4 bases from J, leaving 11 bases between. The germline V gene encodes CDR1 SGHRS and CDR2 YFSETQ. The CDR3 sequence is 15 residues long. CDR3 protein: CASSSRGPGANVLTF. For the CDR3, the DNA is TGCGCCAGCAGCTCGCGGGGGCCGGGGGCCAACGTCCTGACTTTC.

The V call is TRBV12-3 or TRBV12-4, the J call TRBJ1-5; TRBD1 matches 10 bases. CDR3 length equals 15 residues. With 5 bases clipped from V and 5 bases from J, the junction kept 6 bases outside the gene matches. The CDR3: CASSPSDRGDQPQHF. The CDR3 nucleotides read TGTGCCAGCAGTCCCTCGGACAGGGGGGATCAGCCCCAGCATTTT.

J is TRBJ2-5 and V is TRBV12-3 or TRBV12-4; D possibly corresponds to TRBD1 (5 bases). This CDR3 has 14 residues. The V gene lost 6 bases and the J gene lost 0 bases, with 11 bases spanning the gap. CDR3: CASRATVNQETQYF. Written as DNA, the CDR3 is TGTGCCAGCAGAGCGACAGTTAACCAAGAGACCCAGTACTTC.

The sample holds one count of this clonotype. This chain joins TRBV12-3 or TRBV12-4 and TRBJ2-5, with D uncertain. V was trimmed by 4 bases and J by 5 bases, leaving 8 bases between them. This CDR3 has 12 residues. This chain's CDR3 is CASSYSWETQYF. The CDR3 DNA follows: TGTGCCAGCAGTTACTCGTGGGAGACCCAGTACTTC.

The chain joins TRBV27 to TRBJ1-2; D is possibly TRBD1 (5 bases). The V end was cut by 5 bases, the J end by 4 bases, with 14 bases between. In germline, CDR1 is MNHEY, CDR2 SMNVEV (reference sequence). The CDR3 totals 14 residues. The DNA for the CDR3 is TGTGCCAGCAGTAAGGGGACCCTACTCTATGGCTACACCTTC. The encoded protein is CASSKGTLLYGYTF.

The V and J genes are TRBV10-1 and TRBJ2-1, with 9 positions matching TRBD2. The J segment lost 0 bases and the V segment lost 6 bases, leaving 3 bases of the junction unmatched. The germline gives CDR1 WNHNN, CDR2 SYGVQD (reference sequence). CDR3 size: 15 residues. CDR3 residues: CASSLAGSSYNEQFF. CDR3 in DNA: TGCGCCAGCAGCCTAGCGGGGAGCTCCTACAATGAGCAGTTCTTC.

The chain is built from TRBV19 and TRBJ1-1; 8 bases line up with TRBD1. V was clipped by 7 bases and J by 3 bases; unmatched bases: 7. CDR1 LNHDA and CDR2 SQIVND come from the germline V gene (reference sequence). This CDR3 region has 14 residues. In nucleotides, the CDR3 is TGTGCCAGTATTACACAGGGGGGAGACACTGAAGCTTTCTTT. Translated, it gives CASITQGGDTEAFF.

The rearrangement uses TRBV5-1 and TRBJ1-6; 8 positions match TRBD1. Germline V lookup: CDR1 SGHRS, CDR2 YFSETQ. Unmatched junction bases numbered 0, after V lost 0 bases and J lost 4 bases. There are 15 residues in the CDR3. Written as DNA, the CDR3 is TGCGCCAGCAGCTTGGGACAGGGGTATAATTCACCCCTCCACTTT. It codes for CASSLGQGYNSPLHF.

This chain links TRBV7-9 with TRBJ1-1, with D uncertain. The CDR3 covers 13 residues. The germline V gene encodes CDR1 SEHNR and CDR2 FQNEAQ (reference sequence). V was pared by 4 bases and J by 4 bases, with 10 bases between. For the CDR3, the DNA is TGTGCCAGCAGCTCCGGTTGGGGCACTGAAGCTTTCTTT. Translated: CASSSGWGTEAFF.